The entry below gives a single T cell receptor (beta chain) sequence along with its context. Its antigen specificity is not known. No base quality values were provided; no much bigger clone lies one nucleotide off. The sample belongs to a study of T cell repertoires in cytomegalovirus infection (dated 2019 in TCRdb). About the study as a whole: Recently identified HLA-C-restricted CMV epitopes, whose presentation resists viral immunomodulation, were targeted by peptide stimulations together with well-studied HLA-B-restricted epitopes. The HLA type of each donor mattered for the analysis, because public TCR beta signatures pointed to carriage of CMV infection along with the matching HLA type.

The treatment or condition label on this specimen signifies: in vitro stimulation with specific CMV peptide epitopes to enrich CMV-specific T cells. General conclusions and limits of the study: In both this cohort and an independent roughly 350-donor cohort, the cumulative frequency of public TCR beta family members distinguished carriers of CMV infection plus the relevant HLA type. The ex vivo response was dominated by HLA-C-restricted CMV-specific TCR beta clonotypes, which also provided the single most frequent clonotype in two of eight donors.

Sequencing relied on an Illumina HiSeq 1500. TCRdb itself trimmed the public reads at Q25 with fastp, ran MiXCR and retained productive beta chains. CDR3 protein duplicates are merged, each entry listing the most common genes and DNA. The sample yields around 770,000 distinct CDR3 sequences; roughly 29% were counted once. About an eighth of the sample is taken by the ten largest. This clonotype originated in a human donor in good health (CMV status not recorded). Some clones in this sample may be carry-over from other donors' samples. This specimen was cultured CD8+ T cells from PBMCs, taken from culture after CMV antigen stimulation.

The CDR3 here reads CASSLRAGNYGYTF. The bases are TGCGCCAGCAGCTTGAGGGCAGGAAACTATGGCTACACCTTC. The chain links TRBV5-1 with TRBJ1-2; there is no confident call for the D gene. The CDR3 contains 14 residues, cysteine and phenylalanine counted. This entry keeps only the CDR3 DNA: 42 bases, framed from base 1. V was cut back by 1 base and J by 2 bases, leaving a gap of 9 bases between them. According to the germline V gene, CDR1 reads SGHRS and CDR2 reads YFSETQ.